This is a list of T cell receptor beta chains from one sample in a study of T cell responses to AZD1222 COVID-19 vaccine. Assay: immunoSEQ multiplex PCR; the TCRdb copy retains only in-frame clones and omits some. The sample lists 120,000 or so clones, more than 75% occurring once. The sequences come from peripheral blood, collected on day 0 of AZD1222 vaccination. These receptors all come from an adult in good health. Both conserved end residues are trimmed from each CDR3. The size of a clone is reported for some rows only, either as once, few or many, or as a class for expanded clones.

V	J	size	CDR3
TRBV5-1	TRBJ2-5	-	ASSLGSGFQETQY
TRBV6-2/TRBV6-3	TRBJ2-6	-	ASSYGGSGANVLT
TRBV11-3	TRBJ2-5	-	ASSLAISRGRGETQY
TRBV5-1	TRBJ2-3	once	ASRPGTSGGGDTQY
TRBV16	TRBJ1-4	-	ASSPSRVGNEKLF
TRBV5-4	TRBJ1-1	-	ASSFDRQGDEAF
TRBV19	TRBJ1-5	-	ASSIDRDSNQPQH
TRBV6-5	TRBJ1-4	-	ASTNRATNEKLF
TRBV7-2	TRBJ2-7	-	ASSPGGQVYEQY
TRBV2	TRBJ1-1	few	ASSGDRGGNTEAF
TRBV30	TRBJ1-3	-	AWIGRGSGNTIY
TRBV6-5	TRBJ2-1	-	ASRYTRNNEQF
TRBV3-1/TRBV3-2	TRBJ1-4	-	ASSRGYGAATNEKLF
TRBV5-5	TRBJ2-7	-	ASSFGGANLYEQY
TRBV19	TRBJ2-3	once	ASSMGTESHTQY
TRBV2	TRBJ2-7	-	ASTLEGRKQY
TRBV5-1	TRBJ2-1	-	ASSLANSGATQF
TRBV2	TRBJ1-1	-	ASNQQGGARRAF